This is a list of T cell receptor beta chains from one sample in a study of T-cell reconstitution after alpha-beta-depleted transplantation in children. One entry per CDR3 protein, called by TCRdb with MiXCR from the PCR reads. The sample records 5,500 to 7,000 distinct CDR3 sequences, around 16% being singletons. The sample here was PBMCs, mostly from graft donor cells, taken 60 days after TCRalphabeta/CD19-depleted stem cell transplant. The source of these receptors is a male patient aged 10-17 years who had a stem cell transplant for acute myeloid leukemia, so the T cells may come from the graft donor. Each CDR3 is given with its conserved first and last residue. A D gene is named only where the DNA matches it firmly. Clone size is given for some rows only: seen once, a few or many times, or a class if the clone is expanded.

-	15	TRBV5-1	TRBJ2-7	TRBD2	CASSVLAGITYEQYF	TGCGCCAGCAGCGTACTAGCGGGGATCACTTACGAGCAGTACTTC
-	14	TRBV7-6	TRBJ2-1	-	CASTRGVVGDEQFF	TGTGCCAGCACCCGTGGGGTTGTGGGCGATGAGCAGTTCTTC
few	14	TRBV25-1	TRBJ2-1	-	CASSGLARDNEQFF	TGTGCCAGCAGTGGCCTAGCCCGGGACAATGAGCAGTTCTTC
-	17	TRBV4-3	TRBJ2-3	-	CASSQLLDSRSGDTQYF	TGCGCCAGCAGCCAACTCTTGGATAGCAGGTCTGGAGATACGCAGTATTTT
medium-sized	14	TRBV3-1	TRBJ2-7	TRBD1	CASSQGDRGRQQYF	TGTGCCAGCAGCCAGGGGGACAGGGGGCGACAGCAGTACTTC
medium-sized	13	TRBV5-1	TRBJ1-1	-	CASSHGGNTEAFF	TGCGCCAGCAGCCACGGCGGGAACACTGAAGCTTTCTTT
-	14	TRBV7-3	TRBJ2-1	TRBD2	CASSSGRGGNEQFF	TGTGCCAGCAGCTCCGGGCGCGGGGGTAATGAGCAGTTCTTC
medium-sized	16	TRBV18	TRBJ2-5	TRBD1	CASSPPGQGKQETQYF	TGTGCCAGCTCACCGCCGGGACAGGGGAAGCAAGAGACCCAGTACTTC
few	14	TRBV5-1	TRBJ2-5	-	CASSLAGSGETQYF	TGCGCCAGCAGCTTGGCCGGGTCGGGGGAGACCCAGTACTTC
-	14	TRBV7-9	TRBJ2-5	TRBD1	CASSWTGGVRTQYF	TGTGCCAGCAGCTGGACAGGGGGCGTGAGGACCCAGTACTTC
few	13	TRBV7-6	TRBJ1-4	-	CASSLSDRQKLFF	TGTGCCAGCAGCTTGTCCGACAGGCAAAAACTGTTTTTT
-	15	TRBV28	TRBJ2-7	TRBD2	CASSLVAGGVYEQYF	TGTGCCAGCAGTTTAGTCGCGGGAGGCGTCTACGAGCAGTACTTC
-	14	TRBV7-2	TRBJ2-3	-	CASSRGPYTDTQYF	TGTGCCAGCAGTCGAGGGCCCTACACAGATACGCAGTATTTT
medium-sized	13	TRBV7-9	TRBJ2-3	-	CASSLGLADTQYF	TGTGCCAGCAGCTTAGGGCTAGCAGATACGCAGTATTTT
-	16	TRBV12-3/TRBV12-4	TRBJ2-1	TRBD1	CASSSASRGRGDEQFF	TGTGCCAGCAGTTCCGCCTCCAGGGGGCGCGGGGATGAGCAGTTCTTC
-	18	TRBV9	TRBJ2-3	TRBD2	CASSERTSGGASADTQYF	TGTGCCAGCAGCGAGAGGACTAGCGGGGGGGCAAGCGCAGATACGCAGTATTTT
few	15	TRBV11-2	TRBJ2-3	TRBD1	CASSRGQILTDTQYF	TGTGCCAGCAGCCGGGGACAGATTCTCACAGATACGCAGTATTTT
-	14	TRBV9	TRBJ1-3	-	CASSVGSSGNTIYF	TGTGCCAGCAGCGTAGGCAGCTCTGGAAACACCATATATTTT
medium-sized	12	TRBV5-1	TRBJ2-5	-	CASSRFGETQYF	TGCGCCAGCAGCCGTTTTGGGGAGACCCAGTACTTC
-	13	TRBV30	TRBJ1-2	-	CACPYGGTYGYTF	TGTGCCTGCCCCTATGGGGGAACCTATGGCTACACCTTC
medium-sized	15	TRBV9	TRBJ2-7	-	CASSPQISSSYEQYF	TGTGCCAGCAGCCCCCAAATCTCGAGCTCCTACGAGCAGTACTTC
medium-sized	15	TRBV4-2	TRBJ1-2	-	CASSQEGAVYVGYTF	TGTGCCAGCAGCCAAGAGGGTGCAGTCTACGTTGGCTACACCTTC
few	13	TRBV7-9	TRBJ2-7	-	CASQRAGPGEQYF	TGTGCCAGCCAGCGGGCGGGACCGGGGGAGCAGTACTTC
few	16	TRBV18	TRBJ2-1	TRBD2	CASSPLGGRAFNEQFF	TGTGCCAGCTCACCATTGGGCGGGAGGGCCTTCAATGAGCAGTTCTTC
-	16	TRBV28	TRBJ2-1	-	CASSRPTVPRYNEQFF	TGTGCCAGCAGTAGACCGACAGTACCCCGGTACAATGAGCAGTTCTTC
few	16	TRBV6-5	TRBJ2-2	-	CASSYDDRMNTGELFF	TGTGCCAGCAGTTACGATGACAGGATGAACACCGGGGAGCTGTTTTTT
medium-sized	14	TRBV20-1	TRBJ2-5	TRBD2	CSASLAGDRETQYF	TGCAGTGCTAGTCTAGCGGGAGATCGCGAGACCCAGTACTTC
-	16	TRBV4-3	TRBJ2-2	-	CASSEFLARNTGELFF	TGCGCCAGCAGCGAATTTCTAGCGCGGAACACCGGGGAGCTGTTTTTT
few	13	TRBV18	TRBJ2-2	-	CASSPGDTGELFF	TGTGCCAGCTCACCAGGGGACACCGGGGAGCTGTTTTTT
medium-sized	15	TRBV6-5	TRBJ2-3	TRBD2	CASSRGLAIPDTQYF	TGTGCCAGCAGCCGGGGACTAGCTATTCCAGATACGCAGTATTTT
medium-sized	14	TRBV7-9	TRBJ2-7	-	CASRALTRDYEQYF	TGTGCCAGCCGTGCCCTCACCCGCGACTACGAGCAGTACTTC
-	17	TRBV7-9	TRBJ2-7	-	CASSLAGGGGSGGEQYF	TGTGCCAGCAGCTTAGCCGGGGGCGGTGGATCGGGAGGAGAGCAGTACTTC
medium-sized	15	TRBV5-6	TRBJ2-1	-	CASSLVQASYNEQFF	TGTGCCAGCAGCTTGGTACAGGCTTCCTACAATGAGCAGTTCTTC